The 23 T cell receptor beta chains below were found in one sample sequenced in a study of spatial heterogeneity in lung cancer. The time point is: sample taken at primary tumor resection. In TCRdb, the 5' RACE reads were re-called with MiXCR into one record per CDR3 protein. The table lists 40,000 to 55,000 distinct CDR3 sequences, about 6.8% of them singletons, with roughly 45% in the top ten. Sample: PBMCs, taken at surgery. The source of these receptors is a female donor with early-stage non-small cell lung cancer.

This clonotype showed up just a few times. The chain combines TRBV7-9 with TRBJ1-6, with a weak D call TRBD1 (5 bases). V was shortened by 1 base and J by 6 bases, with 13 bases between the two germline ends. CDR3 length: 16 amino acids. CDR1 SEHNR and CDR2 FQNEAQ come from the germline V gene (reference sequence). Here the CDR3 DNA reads TGTGCCAGCAGCTTAGACGGGACGCGGGCTAATTCACCCCTCCACTTT. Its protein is CASSLDGTRANSPLHF.

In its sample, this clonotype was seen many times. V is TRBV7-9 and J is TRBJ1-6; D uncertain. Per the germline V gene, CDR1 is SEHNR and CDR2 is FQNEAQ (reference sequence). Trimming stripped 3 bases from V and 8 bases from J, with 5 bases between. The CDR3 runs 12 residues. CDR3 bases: TGTGCCAGCAGCTTCCCAGATTCACCCCTCCACTTT. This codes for CASSFPDSPLHF.

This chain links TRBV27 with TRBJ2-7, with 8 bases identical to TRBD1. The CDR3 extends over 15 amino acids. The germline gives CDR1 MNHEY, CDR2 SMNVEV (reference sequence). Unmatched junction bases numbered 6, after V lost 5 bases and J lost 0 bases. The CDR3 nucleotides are TGTGCCAGCAGTCTCCGCGACAGGGGCTCCTACGAGCAGTACTTC. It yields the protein CASSLRDRGSYEQYF.

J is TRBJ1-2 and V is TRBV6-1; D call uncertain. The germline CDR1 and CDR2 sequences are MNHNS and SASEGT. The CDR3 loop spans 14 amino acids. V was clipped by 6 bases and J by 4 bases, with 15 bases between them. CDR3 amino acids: CASSSSGGAYGYTF. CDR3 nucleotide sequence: TGTGCCAGCAGCTCGTCGGGAGGCGCCTATGGCTACACCTTC.

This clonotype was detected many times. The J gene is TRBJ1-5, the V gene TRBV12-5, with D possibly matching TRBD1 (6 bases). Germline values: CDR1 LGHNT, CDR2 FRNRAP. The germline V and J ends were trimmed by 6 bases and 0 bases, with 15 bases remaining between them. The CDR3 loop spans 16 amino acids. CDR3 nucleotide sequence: TGTGCTAGTGGCTCCGGACAGCCTAATAGCAATCAGCCCCAGCATTTT. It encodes CASGSGQPNSNQPQHF.

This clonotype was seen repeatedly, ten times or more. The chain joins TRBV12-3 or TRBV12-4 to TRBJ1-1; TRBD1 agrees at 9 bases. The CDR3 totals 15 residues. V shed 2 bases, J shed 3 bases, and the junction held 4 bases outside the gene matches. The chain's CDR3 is CASSLLGQGYTEAFF. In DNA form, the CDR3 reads TGTGCCAGCAGTTTATTGGGACAGGGATACACTGAAGCTTTCTTT.

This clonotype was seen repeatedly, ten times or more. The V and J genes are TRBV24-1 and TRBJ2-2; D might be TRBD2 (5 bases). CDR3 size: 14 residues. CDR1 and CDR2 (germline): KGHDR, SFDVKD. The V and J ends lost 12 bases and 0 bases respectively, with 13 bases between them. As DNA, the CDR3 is TGTGCCGCCGGGCGGGCCGCGAACACCGGGGAGCTGTTTTTT. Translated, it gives CAAGRAANTGELFF.

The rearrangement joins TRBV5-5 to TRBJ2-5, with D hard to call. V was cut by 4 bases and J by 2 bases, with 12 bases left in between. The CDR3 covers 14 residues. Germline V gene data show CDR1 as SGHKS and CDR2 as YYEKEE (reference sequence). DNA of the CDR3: TGTGCCAGCAGCCCGACTTTGGGACAAGAGACCCAGTACTTC. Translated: CASSPTLGQETQYF.

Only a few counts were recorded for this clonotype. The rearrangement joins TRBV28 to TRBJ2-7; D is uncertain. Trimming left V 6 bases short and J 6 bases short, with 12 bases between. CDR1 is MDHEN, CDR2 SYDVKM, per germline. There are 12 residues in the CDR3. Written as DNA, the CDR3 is TGTGCCAGCAGCCGCCCGCTAGGCGAGCAGTACTTC. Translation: CASSRPLGEQYF.

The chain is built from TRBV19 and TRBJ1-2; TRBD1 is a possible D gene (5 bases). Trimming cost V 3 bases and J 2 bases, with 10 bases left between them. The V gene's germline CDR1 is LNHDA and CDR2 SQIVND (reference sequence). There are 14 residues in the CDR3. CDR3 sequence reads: CASSMRTPNYGYTF. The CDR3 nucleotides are TGTGCCAGTAGTATGAGGACACCAAACTATGGCTACACCTTC.

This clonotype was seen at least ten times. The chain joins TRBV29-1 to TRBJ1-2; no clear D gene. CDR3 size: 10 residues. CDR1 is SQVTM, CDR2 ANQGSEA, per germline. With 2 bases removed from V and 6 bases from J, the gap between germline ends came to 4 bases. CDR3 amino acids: CSVETDGYTF. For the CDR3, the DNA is TGCAGCGTTGAAACAGATGGCTACACCTTC.

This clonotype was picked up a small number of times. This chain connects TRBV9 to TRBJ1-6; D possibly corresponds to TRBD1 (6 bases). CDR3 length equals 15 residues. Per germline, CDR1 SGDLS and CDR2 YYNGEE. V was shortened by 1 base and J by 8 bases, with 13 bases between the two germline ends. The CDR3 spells CASSVNQAGDSPLHF. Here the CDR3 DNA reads TGTGCCAGCAGCGTAAATCAGGCAGGGGATTCACCCCTCCACTTT.

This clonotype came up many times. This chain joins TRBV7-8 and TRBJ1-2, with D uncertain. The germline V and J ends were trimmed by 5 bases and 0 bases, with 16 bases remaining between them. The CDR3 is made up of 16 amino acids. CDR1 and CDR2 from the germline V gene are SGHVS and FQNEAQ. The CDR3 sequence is CASSPQTQPSNYGYTF. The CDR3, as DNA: TGTGCCAGCAGCCCCCAAACCCAGCCATCTAACTATGGCTACACCTTC. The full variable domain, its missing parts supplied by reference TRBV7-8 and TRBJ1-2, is GAGVSQSPRYKVAKRGQDVALRCDPISGHVSLFWYQQALGQGPEFLTYFQNEAQLDKSGLPSDRFFAERPEGSVSTLKIQRTQQEDSAVYLCASSPQTQPSNYGYTFGSGTRLTVV.

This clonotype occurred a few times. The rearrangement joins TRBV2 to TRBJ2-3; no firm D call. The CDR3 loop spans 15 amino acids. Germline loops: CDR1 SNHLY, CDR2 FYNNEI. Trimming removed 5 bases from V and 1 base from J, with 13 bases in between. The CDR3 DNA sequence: TGTGCCAGCAGTCCTGACTCACCCGGCACAGATACGCAGTATTTT. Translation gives CASSPDSPGTDTQYF.

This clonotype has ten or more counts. The CDR3, as DNA: TGCGCCAGCAGCTTGAGAGGCGAGCAGTACTTC. Protein product: CASSLRGEQYF. The genes are TRBV5-1 and TRBJ2-7; D remains ambiguous. Germline-derived CDR1 and CDR2 are SGHRS and YFSETQ. Trimming took off 1 base at V and 6 bases at J, with 5 bases between the two ends. This CDR3 has 11 residues.

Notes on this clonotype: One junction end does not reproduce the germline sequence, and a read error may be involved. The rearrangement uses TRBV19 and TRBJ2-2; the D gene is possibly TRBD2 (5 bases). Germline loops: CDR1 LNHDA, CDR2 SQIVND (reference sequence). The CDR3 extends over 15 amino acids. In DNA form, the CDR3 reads TGTGCCAGTAGTAGGGCTACTCTGAGCACCGGGGTGCTGTTTTTT. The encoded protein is CASSRATLSTGVLFF.

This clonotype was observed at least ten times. This CDR3 is CASSRGTSGGPDTQYF. CDR3 in DNA: TGCGCCAGCAGCCGAGGGACTAGCGGGGGCCCAGATACGCAGTATTTT. V is TRBV4-1 and J is TRBJ2-3; TRBD2 agrees at 14 bases. Trimming at V came to 4 bases and at J to 4 bases, leaving 4 bases not matched to a gene. This CDR3 contains 16 residues. Germline-derived CDR1 and CDR2 are MGHRA and YSYEKL.

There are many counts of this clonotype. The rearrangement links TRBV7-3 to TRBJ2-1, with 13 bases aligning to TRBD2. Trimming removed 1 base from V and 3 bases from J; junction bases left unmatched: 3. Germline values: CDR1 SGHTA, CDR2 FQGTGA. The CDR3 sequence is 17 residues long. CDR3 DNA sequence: TGTGCCAGCAGCTTAAAGGGACTAGCGGGGAACTACAATGAGCAGTTCTTC. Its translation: CASSLKGLAGNYNEQFF.

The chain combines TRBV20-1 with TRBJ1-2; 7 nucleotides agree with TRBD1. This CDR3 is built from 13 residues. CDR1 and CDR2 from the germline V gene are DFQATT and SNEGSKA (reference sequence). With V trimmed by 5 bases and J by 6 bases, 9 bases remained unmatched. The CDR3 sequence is CSAPDREVNGYTF. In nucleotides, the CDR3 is TGCAGTGCTCCCGACAGGGAAGTGAATGGCTACACCTTC.

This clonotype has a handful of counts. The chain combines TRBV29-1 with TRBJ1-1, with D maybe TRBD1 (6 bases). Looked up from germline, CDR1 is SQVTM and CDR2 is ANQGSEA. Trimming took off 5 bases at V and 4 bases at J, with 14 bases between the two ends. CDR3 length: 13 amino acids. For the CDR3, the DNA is TGCAGCGTTTACGAGACAGGCATCACTGAAGCTTTCTTT. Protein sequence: CSVYETGITEAFF.

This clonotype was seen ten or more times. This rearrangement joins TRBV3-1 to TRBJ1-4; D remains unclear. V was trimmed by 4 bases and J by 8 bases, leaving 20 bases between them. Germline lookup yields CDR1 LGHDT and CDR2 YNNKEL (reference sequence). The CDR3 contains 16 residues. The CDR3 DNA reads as TGTGCCAGCAGCCCCTCCCTGGCAGGAGAGGAAGAAAAACTGTTTTTT. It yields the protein CASSPSLAGEEEKLFF.

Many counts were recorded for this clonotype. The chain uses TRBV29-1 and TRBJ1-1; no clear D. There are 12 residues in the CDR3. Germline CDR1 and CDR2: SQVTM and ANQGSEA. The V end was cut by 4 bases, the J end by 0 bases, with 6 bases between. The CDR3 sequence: CSVGQLNTEAFF. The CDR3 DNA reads TGCAGCGTTGGACAATTGAACACTGAAGCTTTCTTT.

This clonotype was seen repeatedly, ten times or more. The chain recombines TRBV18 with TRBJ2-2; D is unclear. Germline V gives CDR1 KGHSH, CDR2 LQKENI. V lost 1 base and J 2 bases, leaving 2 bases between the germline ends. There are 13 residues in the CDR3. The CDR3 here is CASSPRNTGELFF. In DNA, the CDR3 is TGTGCCAGCTCACCACGCAACACCGGGGAGCTGTTTTTT.